Following are 8 T cell receptor beta chains from one sample sequenced in a study of control samples from healthy donors and cancer patients (dated by TCRdb to the early 2020s). Library generation was performed with the immunoSEQ multiplex PCR assay. Sourced from immuneACCESS, this table was stored by TCRdb with only in-frame sequences that have V and J called. A share of the clones is absent; for the studies checked, an unresolved V gene accounts for under half, and the remainder has no known explanation. The sample includes around 170,000 clones, with 90% observed a single time. The ten largest clones represent roughly 1.5% of the sample. The source material was blood. These receptors all come from a woman in her 50s in good health.

The V and J genes are TRBV7-2 and TRBJ2-3; weak D call: TRBD2 (6 bases). The CDR3 runs 14 residues. Germline CDR1 is SGHTA and CDR2 is FQGNSA. The V end lost 0 bases, the J end lost 7 bases, and 11 bases lay between the germline ends. This CDR3 is CASSLAGSGHTQYF. The DNA of the CDR3 is TGTGCCAGCAGCTTAGCCGGCAGCGGGCATACGCAGTATTTT.

V usage is TRBV5-1 and J usage is TRBJ2-3, with 10 bases that match TRBD1. The CDR3 spans 16 residues. J gave up 3 bases and V 3 bases, and 7 bases lay outside the gene matches. Looked up from germline, CDR1 is SGHRS and CDR2 is YFSETQ. The CDR3 DNA is TGCGCCAGCAGCTATTTAGGACAGGGGGTAACAGATACGCAGTATTTT. Protein product: CASSYLGQGVTDTQYF.

The chain couples TRBV30 to TRBJ1-6; TRBD1 matches 8 bases. This CDR3 contains 15 residues. With 3 bases clipped from V and 12 bases from J, the junction kept 13 bases outside the gene matches. The germline V gene encodes CDR1 GTSNPN and CDR2 SVGIG (reference sequence). The CDR3 protein is CAWRRTGRLEGPLHF. For the CDR3, the DNA is TGTGCCTGGAGGAGGACAGGGCGGTTAGAAGGACCCCTCCACTTT.

This clone was recorded once. The chain carries TRBV18 and TRBJ1-1; D gene unclear. V was pared by 2 bases and J by 4 bases, with 14 bases between. The germline V gene has CDR1 KGHSH and CDR2 LQKENI. The CDR3 spans 15 residues. As DNA, the CDR3 is TGTGCCAGCTCACCAATTACCCAGCCAGCCACTGAAGCTTTCTTT. Protein: CASSPITQPATEAFF.

This chain uses TRBV7-2 with TRBJ2-7, with 9 bases matching TRBD2. In germline, CDR1 is SGHTA, CDR2 FQGNSA. J lost 5 bases, V lost 2 bases, and 4 bases had no gene match. CDR3 size: 14 residues. This CDR3 reads CASSLSGTSNEQYF. In DNA form, the CDR3 reads TGTGCCAGCAGCTTAAGTGGGACTAGCAACGAGCAGTACTTC.

The table lists this clone with a count of one. The J gene is TRBJ1-2, the V gene TRBV27, with a weak D call TRBD1 (5 bases). V was trimmed by 8 bases and J by 10 bases, leaving 11 bases between them. The CDR3 is 10 amino acids. Germline V gene data show CDR1 as MNHEY and CDR2 as SMNVEV (reference sequence). The CDR3 spells CASGAVPYTF. DNA for the CDR3: TGTGCCAGCGGGGCGGTGCCCTACACCTTC.

Remarks on this clone: The sample carries other DNA sequences with the same CDR3. V and J are TRBV5-5 and TRBJ1-1, with D possibly TRBD1 on 6 matching bases. V shed 7 bases and J shed 5 bases, with 30 bases lying between them. The CDR3 covers 18 residues. The V gene's germline CDR1 is SGHKS and CDR2 YYEKEE (reference sequence). The CDR3 nucleotides read TGTGCCAGCGGGGGAGGGGGGCCGGCACAGGGACGTTTTACTGAAGCTTTCTTT. It codes for CASGGGGPAQGRFTEAFF.

This clone was seen only a few times. V is TRBV5-5 and J is TRBJ1-1; the D gene is possibly TRBD1 (5 bases). The CDR3 runs to 15 residues. Germline-derived CDR1 and CDR2 are SGHKS and YYEKEE (reference sequence). Trimming stripped 0 bases from V and 5 bases from J, with 14 bases between. CDR3 region: CASSLAGRGRTEAFF. In DNA, the CDR3 is TGTGCCAGCAGCTTGGCCGGGCGGGGACGTACTGAAGCTTTCTTT.